One sample yielded the 11 T cell receptor beta chains listed below, sequenced in a study of PD-1 blockade in classical Hodgkin lymphoma. Here immunoSEQ multiplex PCR was the method, and the copy in TCRdb shows in-frame clones only, minus some. The sample has about 60,000 clones, roughly nine tenths seen once; the top ten hold about 9.4%. Time point reported: cycle 4 day 1 (C4D1), after 5 to 7 weeks of nivolumab. Every patient had relapsed following autologous stem cell transplantation, and cohorts differed in brentuximab vedotin exposure. This specimen was peripheral blood mononuclear cells (PBMCs), taken before the fourth cycle of nivolumab. The receptors were sampled from a human donor with classical Hodgkin lymphoma.

Here the CDR3 reads CASSWGVGPEKLFF. The DNA of the CDR3 is TGTGCCAGCAGCTGGGGCGTGGGACCTGAAAAACTGTTTTTT. The genes are TRBV7-9 and TRBJ1-4; perhaps TRBD1 as D (5 bases). The ends were cut back, 4 bases at V and 7 bases at J, with 13 bases in the middle. The CDR3 totals 14 residues. Germline V CDR1 and CDR2: SEHNR, FQNEAQ (reference sequence).

The genes are TRBV7-8 and TRBJ1-4, with a weak D call TRBD1 (6 bases). Trimming removed 0 bases from V and 4 bases from J, with 12 bases in between. CDR1 and CDR2 (germline): SGHVS, FQNEAQ. This CDR3 comprises 16 residues. DNA of the CDR3: TGTGCCAGCAGCTTAGCGCTCGGACAGTTTAATGAAAAACTGTTTTTT. As protein: CASSLALGQFNEKLFF.

The chain combines TRBV18 with TRBJ1-1; no firm D call. Germline V lookup: CDR1 KGHSH, CDR2 LQKENI. The V end was cut by 1 base, the J end by 2 bases, with 14 bases between. CDR3 length: 16 amino acids. The CDR3 region is CASSPQEAEANTEAFF. The DNA of the CDR3 is TGTGCCAGCTCACCACAGGAAGCTGAGGCAAACACTGAAGCTTTCTTT.

The chain carries TRBV7-2 and TRBJ2-7; 9 nucleotides agree with TRBD1. This CDR3 is built from 15 residues. Germline assignment: CDR1 SGHTA and CDR2 FQGNSA. The ends lost 2 bases at V and 4 bases at J; junction bases unmatched: 6. CDR3: CASSLMMGQGYEQYF. CDR3 coding DNA: TGTGCCAGCAGCTTAATGATGGGACAGGGATACGAGCAGTACTTC.

This clone has a single count. The gene calls are TRBV7-9 and TRBJ2-7; TRBD1 might be the D (6 bases). CDR1 is SEHNR, CDR2 FQNEAQ, per germline (reference sequence). This CDR3 is built from 13 residues. The V gene lost 3 bases and the J gene lost 5 bases, with 11 bases spanning the gap. The CDR3: CASSFLTGNEQYF. DNA for the CDR3: TGTGCCAGCAGCTTCCTAACAGGGAACGAGCAGTACTTC.

The rearrangement joins TRBV12-5 to TRBJ2-1; D is undetermined. Trimming stripped 1 base from V and 7 bases from J, with 11 bases between. The CDR3 covers 14 residues. Per the germline V gene, CDR1 is LGHNT and CDR2 is FRNRAP. The CDR3 sequence is CASGLGGIGNEQFF. The DNA of the CDR3 is TGTGCTAGTGGTTTGGGGGGAATAGGGAATGAGCAGTTCTTC.

The chain combines TRBV5-4 with TRBJ1-3; no clear D gene. Germline loops: CDR1 SGHNT, CDR2 YYREEE (reference sequence). V was cut by 0 bases and J by 1 base, with 8 bases left in between. This CDR3 region has 15 residues. The CDR3 DNA sequence: TGTGCCAGCAGCTTGGGTGCGGGGTCTGGAAACACCATATATTTT. The encoded protein is CASSLGAGSGNTIYF.

The rearrangement uses TRBV6-5 and TRBJ1-1, with D maybe TRBD1 (6 bases). The V and J ends lost 0 bases and 11 bases respectively, with 16 bases between them. The CDR3 has 14 residues. Germline V gene lookup returns CDR1 MNHEY and CDR2 SVGAGI. CDR3 amino acids: CASSYSMAGGAAFF. The CDR3 DNA reads TGTGCCAGCAGTTACTCGATGGCCGGGGGCGCGGCTTTCTTT.

The chain couples TRBV7-8 to TRBJ2-2, with 7 bases fitting TRBD2. The CDR3 is 15 amino acids. CDR1 and CDR2 (germline): SGHVS, FQNEAQ. V was clipped by 2 bases and J by 3 bases; unmatched bases: 3. The CDR3 reads CASSLSGAHTGELFF. The CDR3 nucleotides are TGTGCCAGCAGCTTAAGCGGGGCCCACACCGGGGAGCTGTTTTTT.

The chain carries TRBV7-2 and TRBJ1-1; D unclear. This CDR3 contains 18 residues. From germline, CDR1 is SGHTA and CDR2 FQGNSA. Trimming took off 1 base at V and 1 base at J, with 19 bases between the two ends. The CDR3 region is CASSLGAFDAEQNTEAFF. CDR3 DNA sequence: TGTGCCAGCAGCTTAGGCGCGTTCGATGCAGAGCAGAACACTGAAGCTTTCTTT.

This clone showed up just once. The chain combines TRBV7-9 with TRBJ1-1; D is undetermined. The V gene lost 1 base and the J gene lost 7 bases, with 10 bases spanning the gap. Germline-derived CDR1 and CDR2 are SEHNR and FQNEAQ (reference sequence). The CDR3 is 13 residues long. The CDR3 DNA is TGTGCCAGCAGCTTAGACAACTTACTTGAAGCTTTCTTT. The encoded protein is CASSLDNLLEAFF.